This TCR beta chain was identified during a study of T-cell memory formation after mild COVID-19. Overall study context: There were largely donor-specific TCR clusters.

Points on this clonotype: Its cognate antigen is unknown.

V lost 1 base and J lost 0, with 18 bases in between. This CDR3 is 18 amino acids long. Germline V gives CDR1 SEHNR, CDR2 FQNEAQ (reference sequence). Study-wide results and caveats: Cross-reactive memory appears to have joined, as suggested by some responding clones showing up in pre-infection memory. Clones that contracted from day 15 to 85 had balanced CD4/CD8; later expanders were CD4+ biased.

Constant-segment-primed 5'RACE gave TCR alpha and TCR beta cDNA libraries with sample barcodes and UMIs. From the 5' RACE reads, TCRdb called clonotypes with MiXCR, one entry per CDR3 protein. The sample contains over 350,000 distinct CDR3 sequences, approximately 24% of which appear only once. The clonotype comes from an adult woman who had mild COVID-19 (a few samples of this study predate the infection). Cell type and time point are not known. The V and J genes are TRBV7-9 and TRBJ1-2, with a possible D match to TRBD1 (5 bases). Material for sequencing was PBMCs or a T cell subset sorted from them (not recorded which). The CDR3, as DNA: TGTGCCAGCAGCTTAGTTTGGCCCCCGACAGTGACTAACTATGGCTACACCTTC. Its translation is CASSLVWPPTVTNYGYTF.